This T cell receptor beta chain is drawn from a study of blood T cell repertoires in COVID-19. Background on the study: Sites in the United States, Italy and Spain provided acute and convalescent COVID-19 samples. T cells, B-cell-depleted T cells, or PBMCs supplied cDNA or gDNA.

Data came from immunoSEQ multiplex PCR; TCRdb stores just in-frame clones and leaves some out. The table includes roughly 200,000 clones, 80% to 90% detected once. CDR3 length: 16 amino acids. CDR1 and CDR2 from the germline V gene are SNHLY and FYNNEI. The V and J ends lost 7 bases and 0 bases respectively, with 13 bases between them. The chain employs TRBV2 and TRBJ1-6; D remains ambiguous. The clonotype originates from a woman in her forties or fifties in a cohort exposed to, infected with or recovered from COVID-19 (not recorded which). Sequencing was carried out using PBMCs or T cells enriched from blood (not recorded which). The CDR3 sequence: CASIPGGSSYNSPLHF. Written as DNA, the CDR3 is TGTGCCAGCATTCCGGGCGGGAGCTCCTATAATTCACCCCTCCACTTT.